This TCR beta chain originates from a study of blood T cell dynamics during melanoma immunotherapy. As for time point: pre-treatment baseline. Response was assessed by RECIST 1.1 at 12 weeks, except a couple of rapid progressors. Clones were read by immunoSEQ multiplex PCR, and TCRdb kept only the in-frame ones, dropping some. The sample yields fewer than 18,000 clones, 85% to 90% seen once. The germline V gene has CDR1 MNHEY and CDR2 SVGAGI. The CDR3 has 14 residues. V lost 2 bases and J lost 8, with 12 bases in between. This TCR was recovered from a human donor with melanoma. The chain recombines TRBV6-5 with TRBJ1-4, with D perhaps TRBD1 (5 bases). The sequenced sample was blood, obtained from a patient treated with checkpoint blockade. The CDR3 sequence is CASSYATGSEKLFF. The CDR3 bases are TGTGCCAGCAGTTACGCAACAGGATCCGAAAAACTGTTTTTT.